This passage covers 18 T cell receptor beta chains from one sample sequenced in a study of vaccination and CD4 T cells after COVID-19. This sample's treatment: roughly 11-day PBMC culture with coronavirus spike peptide pools or control peptides (ViraFEST assay). No antigen has been assigned to these receptors. Once obtained from cultured CD4+ T cells, the DNA was sequenced using the Oncomine TCR Beta short-read assay. TCRdb redid the calling of the PCR reads with MiXCR, one entry per CDR3 protein. The table shows about 3,900 distinct CDR3 sequences, with approximately 21% occurring only once. Sequencing used CD4+ T cells from blood, cultured in vitro. The source of these receptors is a human donor who had recovered from COVID-19.

This clonotype appeared a few times. V gene TRBV19 combines with J gene TRBJ2-5; D possibly matches TRBD1 or TRBD2 (6 bases each). Trimming cost V 6 bases and J 4 bases, with 18 bases left between them. Germline V CDR1 and CDR2: LNHDA, SQIVND (reference sequence). The CDR3 covers 15 residues. The CDR3 coding sequence is TGTGCCAGTAGCACAGGGCGGGACAATAGAGAGACCCAGTACTTC. It translates to CASSTGRDNRETQYF.

This clonotype was observed a few times. The V gene is TRBV7-9, the J gene TRBJ1-1; maybe TRBD1 (6 bases). The CDR3 covers 14 residues. The ends were cut back, 6 bases at V and 7 bases at J, with 18 bases in the middle. CDR1 is SEHNR and CDR2 is FQNEAQ in the germline V gene (reference sequence). The CDR3 DNA reads as TGTGCCAGCAGGGGAGGGACATGGGGAGGTGAAGCTTTCTTT. Encoded protein: CASRGGTWGGEAFF.

By proportion, this clonotype is medium-sized. V gene TRBV10-1 combines with J gene TRBJ1-6, with D hard to call. Germline loops: CDR1 WNHNN, CDR2 SYGVQD (reference sequence). The V end lost 0 bases, the J end lost 7 bases, and 4 bases lay between the germline ends. The CDR3 is 13 amino acids. As DNA, the CDR3 is TGCGCCAGCAGTGAGTCGGGGAATTCACCCCTCCACTTT. Translated, it gives CASSESGNSPLHF.

The chain couples TRBV4-1 to TRBJ1-1; D possibly corresponds to TRBD1 (6 bases). The CDR3 contains 20 residues. Deletions cut 0 bases from V and 1 base from J, with 24 bases between. CDR1 is MGHRA, CDR2 YSYEKL, per germline. The CDR3 region is CASSQDRRQGRVKRNTEAFF. CDR3 nucleotides: TGCGCCAGCAGCCAAGACCGACGGCAGGGGCGTGTCAAAAGGAACACTGAAGCTTTCTTT.

V usage is TRBV7-9 and J usage is TRBJ2-7; D might be TRBD1 (6 bases). This CDR3 is built from 14 residues. V was cut by 5 bases and J by 3 bases, with 14 bases left in between. Germline V gene lookup returns CDR1 SEHNR and CDR2 FQNEAQ (reference sequence). The CDR3 here is CASSHDRRRYEQYF. The DNA for the CDR3 is TGTGCCAGCAGCCACGACAGGCGACGCTACGAGCAGTACTTC.

This chain uses TRBV7-2 with TRBJ2-5; tentatively, D is TRBD2 (5 bases). V was pared by 5 bases and J by 5 bases, with 24 bases between. CDR3 size: 17 residues. Germline-derived CDR1 and CDR2 are SGHTA and FQGNSA. CDR3 loop: CASSPHGLHQVRETQYF. As DNA, the CDR3 is TGTGCCAGCAGCCCTCACGGACTCCATCAGGTGCGGGAGACCCAGTACTTC.

V usage is TRBV5-4 and J usage is TRBJ2-5; D possibly corresponds to TRBD1 (6 bases). This CDR3 spans 14 amino acids. Trimming took off 5 bases at V and 3 bases at J, with 14 bases between the two ends. CDR1 and CDR2 from the germline V gene are SGHNT and YYREEE (reference sequence). CDR3 region: CASRRDKGEETQYF. DNA of the CDR3: TGTGCCAGCAGACGAGACAAGGGGGAAGAGACCCAGTACTTC.

By share of the sample, this clonotype is medium-sized. The chain has TRBV12-3 or TRBV12-4 and TRBJ2-7; D is undetermined. Trimming left V 4 bases short and J 3 bases short, with 10 bases between. CDR3 size: 13 residues. CDR3 region: CASSSGFFYEQYF. CDR3 nucleotide sequence: TGTGCCAGCAGTTCAGGATTTTTCTACGAGCAGTACTTC.

The sample holds a few counts of this clonotype. The genes are TRBV19 and TRBJ2-2; 9 positions match TRBD2. CDR1 and CDR2 (germline): LNHDA, SQIVND (reference sequence). V lost 6 bases, J lost 5 bases, and 7 bases stayed unmatched. CDR3 length equals 15 residues. CDR3 nucleotides: TGTGCCAGTAGCTCGGGACTAGCATCGACCGGGGAGCTGTTTTTT. The encoded protein is CASSSGLASTGELFF.

This clonotype appeared a few times. CDR3 loop: CAWSPRGETQYF. In DNA, the CDR3 is TGTGCCTGGAGTCCCCGGGGGGAGACCCAGTACTTC. J is TRBJ2-5 and V is TRBV30, with TRBD2 as a possible D gene (6 bases). The germline V gene has CDR1 GTSNPN and CDR2 SVGIG (reference sequence). This CDR3 spans 12 amino acids. Trimming pared 2 bases from V and 5 bases from J, leaving 9 bases between.

J is TRBJ1-1 and V is TRBV10-3, with no clear D. This CDR3 contains 14 residues. The V gene lost 3 bases and the J gene lost 3 bases, with 11 bases spanning the gap. Germline V gene lookup returns CDR1 ENHRY and CDR2 SYGVKD. In DNA, the CDR3 is TGTGCCATCAGTGACAAGGGTTCTGACACTGAAGCTTTCTTT. This translates into CAISDKGSDTEAFF.

The chain carries TRBV6-1 and TRBJ2-5; TRBD2 is a possible D gene (6 bases). The CDR3 loop spans 15 amino acids. Germline-derived CDR1 and CDR2 are MNHNS and SASEGT. Trimming stripped 1 base from V and 4 bases from J, with 13 bases between. CDR3 coding DNA: TGTGCCAGCAGTGAAGGATCGACTAGGTCAGAGACCCAGTACTTC. It is translated as CASSEGSTRSETQYF.

The rearrangement links TRBV6-5 to TRBJ1-4; tentatively, D is TRBD1 (5 bases). V gave up 2 bases and J gave up 0 bases, with 10 bases separating them. This CDR3 region has 16 residues. Looked up from germline, CDR1 is MNHEY and CDR2 is SVGAGI. DNA of the CDR3: TGTGCCAGCAGTTACCGGGACGGGGCAACTAATGAAAAACTGTTTTTT. Translation gives CASSYRDGATNEKLFF.

This clonotype was recorded a few times. The chain combines TRBV6-5 with TRBJ1-6, with a weak D call TRBD1 (5 bases). This CDR3 is built from 15 residues. Germline V gives CDR1 MNHEY, CDR2 SVGAGI. V was clipped by 4 bases and J by 9 bases, with 16 bases between them. CDR3 DNA: TGTGCCAGCAGTTTGGATGGCGGGACTAGTTCACCCCTCCACTTT. Translating it yields CASSLDGGTSSPLHF.

In its sample, this clonotype ranks as medium-sized (0.01 to 0.1%). The gene calls are TRBV2 and TRBJ1-1; D is unresolved. The CDR3 length is 11 residues. CDR1 SNHLY and CDR2 FYNNEI come from the germline V gene. V lost 8 bases, J lost 7 bases, and 11 bases lay in between. The CDR3 sequence is CASGVAREAFF. The CDR3 coding sequence is TGTGCCAGCGGAGTAGCCCGTGAAGCTTTCTTT. Drawing the rest from reference TRBV2 and TRBJ1-1, the complete variable domain is EPEVTQTPSHQVTQMGQEVILRCVPISNHLYFYWYRQILGQKVEFLVSFYNNEISEKSEIFDDQFSVERPDGSNFTLKIRSTKLEDSAMYFCASGVAREAFFGQGTRLTVV.

To note about this clonotype: One base away lies a much larger clone, so this may be a sequencing read error. This chain connects TRBV12-3 or TRBV12-4 to TRBJ1-1, with D perhaps matching TRBD1 (5 bases). The length of the CDR3 is 14 residues. The CDR3 DNA follows: TGTGTCAGCAGCCGGGGACCGACCTCCACTGAAGCTTTCTTT. It specifies CVSSRGPTSTEAFF.

This clonotype was detected only a few times. The rearrangement uses TRBV5-4 and TRBJ2-1, with 10 bases matching TRBD2. This CDR3 has 15 amino acids. The J segment lost 9 bases and the V segment lost 2 bases, leaving 8 bases of the junction unmatched. Per germline, CDR1 SGHNT and CDR2 YYREEE (reference sequence). The CDR3 bases are TGTGCCAGCAGCTTACTTAGCGGGGGGTATTCTGAGCAGTTCTTC. It encodes CASSLLSGGYSEQFF.

The V and J genes are TRBV11-3 and TRBJ2-7, with 7 bases that match TRBD2. From germline, CDR1 is SGHNT and CDR2 YENEEA. The CDR3 runs to 15 residues. J was trimmed by 2 bases and V by 7 bases; bases with no gene match: 11. The CDR3, as DNA: TGTGCCAGCAATTTAAAGCGGGGTGTCCCCTACGAGCAGTACTTC. It is translated as CASNLKRGVPYEQYF.